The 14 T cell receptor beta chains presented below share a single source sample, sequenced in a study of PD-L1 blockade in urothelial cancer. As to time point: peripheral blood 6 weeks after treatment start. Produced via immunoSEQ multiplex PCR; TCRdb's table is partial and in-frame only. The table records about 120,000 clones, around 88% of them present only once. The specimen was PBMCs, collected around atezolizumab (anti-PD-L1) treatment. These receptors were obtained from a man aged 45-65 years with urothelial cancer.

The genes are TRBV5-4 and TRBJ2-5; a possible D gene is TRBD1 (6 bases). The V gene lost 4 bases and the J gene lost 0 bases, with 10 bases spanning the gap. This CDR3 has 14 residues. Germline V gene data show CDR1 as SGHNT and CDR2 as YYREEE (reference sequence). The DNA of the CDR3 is TGTGCCAGCAGCCCCGGGACATACCAAGAGACCCAGTACTTC. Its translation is CASSPGTYQETQYF.

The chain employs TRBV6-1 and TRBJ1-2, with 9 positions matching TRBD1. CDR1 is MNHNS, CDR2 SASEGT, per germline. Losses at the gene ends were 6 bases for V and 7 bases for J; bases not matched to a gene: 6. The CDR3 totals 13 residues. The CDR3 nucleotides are TGTGCCAGCAGGGGACAGGGTATCTCTGGCTACACCTTC. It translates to CASRGQGISGYTF.

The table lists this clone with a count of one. CDR3 bases: TGTGCCAGCAGTAATACGGGGGTGGGAGAGACCCAGTACTTC. This gives the protein CASSNTGVGETQYF. The V and J genes are TRBV21-1 and TRBJ2-5; the table gives TRBD2 as D, unverified against the DNA. TRBV21-1 is recorded as a pseudogene. CDR3 length equals 14 residues.

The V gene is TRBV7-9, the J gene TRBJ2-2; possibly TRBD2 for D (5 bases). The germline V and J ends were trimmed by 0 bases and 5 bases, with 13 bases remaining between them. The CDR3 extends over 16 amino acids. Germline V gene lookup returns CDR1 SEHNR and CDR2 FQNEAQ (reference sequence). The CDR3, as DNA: TGTGCCAGCAGCTTAGCGATGGACTGGAAGACCGGGGAGCTGTTTTTT. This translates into CASSLAMDWKTGELFF.

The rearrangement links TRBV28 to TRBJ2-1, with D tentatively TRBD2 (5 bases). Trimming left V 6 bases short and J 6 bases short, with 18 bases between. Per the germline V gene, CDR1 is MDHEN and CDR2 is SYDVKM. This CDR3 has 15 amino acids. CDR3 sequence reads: CASRPTGLGSNEQFF. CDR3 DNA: TGTGCCAGCAGACCGACTGGACTGGGGAGCAATGAGCAGTTCTTC.

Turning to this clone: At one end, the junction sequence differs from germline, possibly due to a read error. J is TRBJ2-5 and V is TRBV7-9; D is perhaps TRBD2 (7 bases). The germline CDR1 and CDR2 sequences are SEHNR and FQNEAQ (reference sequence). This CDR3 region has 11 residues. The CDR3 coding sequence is TGTGCCAGCAGCCGAAGCGGGACACCAGACTTC. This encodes CASSRSGTPDF.

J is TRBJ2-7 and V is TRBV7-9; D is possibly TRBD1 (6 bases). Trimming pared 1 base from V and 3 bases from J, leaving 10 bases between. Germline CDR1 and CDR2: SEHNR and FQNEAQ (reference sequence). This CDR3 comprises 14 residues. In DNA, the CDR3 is TGTGCCAGCAGCTTAGAGGGGGAAATCTACGAGCAGTACTTC. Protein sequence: CASSLEGEIYEQYF. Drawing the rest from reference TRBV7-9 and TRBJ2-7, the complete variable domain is DTGVSQNPRHKITKRGQNVTFRCDPISEHNRLYWYRQTLGQGPEFLTYFQNEAQLEKSRLLSDRFSAERPKGSFSTLEIQRTEQGDSAMYLCASSLEGEIYEQYFGPGTRLTVT.

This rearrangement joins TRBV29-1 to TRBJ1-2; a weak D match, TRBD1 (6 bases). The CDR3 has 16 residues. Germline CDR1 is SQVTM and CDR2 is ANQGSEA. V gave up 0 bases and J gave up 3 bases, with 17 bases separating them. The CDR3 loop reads CSVEDLDSGPYYGYTF. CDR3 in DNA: TGCAGCGTTGAAGATCTGGACAGTGGACCGTACTATGGCTACACCTTC.

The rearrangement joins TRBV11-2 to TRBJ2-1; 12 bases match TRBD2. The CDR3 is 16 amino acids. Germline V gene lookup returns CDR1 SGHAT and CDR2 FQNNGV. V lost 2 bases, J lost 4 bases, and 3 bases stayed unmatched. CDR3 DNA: TGTGCCAGCAGCTTAAGAACTAGCGGGAGGTACAATGAGCAGTTCTTC. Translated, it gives CASSLRTSGRYNEQFF. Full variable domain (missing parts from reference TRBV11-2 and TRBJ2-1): EAGVAQSPRYKIIEKRQSVAFWCNPISGHATLYWYQQILGQGPKLLIQFQNNGVVDDSQLPKDRFSAERLKGVDSTLKIQPAKLEDSAVYLCASSLRTSGRYNEQFFGPGTRLTVL.

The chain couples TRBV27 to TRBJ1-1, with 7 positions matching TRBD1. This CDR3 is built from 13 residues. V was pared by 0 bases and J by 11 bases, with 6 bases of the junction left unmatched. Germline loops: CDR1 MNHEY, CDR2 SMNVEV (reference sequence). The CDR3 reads CASSLSGGALAFF. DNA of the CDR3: TGTGCCAGCAGTTTATCAGGGGGCGCGCTGGCTTTCTTT.

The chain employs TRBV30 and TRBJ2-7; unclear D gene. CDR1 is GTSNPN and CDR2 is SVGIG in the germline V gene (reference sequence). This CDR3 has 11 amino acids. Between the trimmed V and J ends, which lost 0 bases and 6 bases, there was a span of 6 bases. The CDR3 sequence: CAWSVGSEQYF. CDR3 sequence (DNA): TGTGCCTGGAGTGTCGGTTCCGAGCAGTACTTC.

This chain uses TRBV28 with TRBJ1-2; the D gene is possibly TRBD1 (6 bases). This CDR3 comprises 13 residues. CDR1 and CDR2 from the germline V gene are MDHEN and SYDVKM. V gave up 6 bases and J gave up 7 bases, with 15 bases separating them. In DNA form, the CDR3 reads TGTGCCAGCAGGTCCGACAGGCTCGGTGGCTACACCTTC. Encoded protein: CASRSDRLGGYTF.

CDR3 protein: CASTRPGETQYF. The CDR3 coding sequence is TGTGCCAGCACGCGGCCTGGGGAGACCCAGTACTTC. The V gene is TRBV5-4, the J gene TRBJ2-5; unclear D gene. CDR3 length: 12 amino acids. Deletions cut 6 bases from V and 5 bases from J, with 11 bases between. CDR1 is SGHNT, CDR2 YYREEE, per germline (reference sequence).

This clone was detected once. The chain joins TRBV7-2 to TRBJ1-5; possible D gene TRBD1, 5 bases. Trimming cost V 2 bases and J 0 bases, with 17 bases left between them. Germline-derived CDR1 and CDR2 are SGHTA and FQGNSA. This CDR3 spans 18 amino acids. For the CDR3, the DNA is TGTGCCAGCAGCTTAAGAGGTCAGGGCCAATATAGCAATCAGCCCCAGCATTTT. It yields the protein CASSLRGQGQYSNQPQHF. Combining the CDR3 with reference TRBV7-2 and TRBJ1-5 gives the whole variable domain GAGVSQSPSNKVTEKGKDVELRCDPISGHTALYWYRQSLGQGLEFLIYFQGNSAPDKSGLPSDRFSAERTGGSVSTLTIQRTQQEDSAVYLCASSLRGQGQYSNQPQHFGDGTRLSIL.